This TCR beta chain originates from a study of early T cells in non-severe SARS-CoV-2 infection. For the study at large: Alpha and beta chains were unpaired, from unsorted whole-blood bulk RNA.

Individual cDNA molecules received unique molecular identifiers during library preparation. TCRdb called the 5' RACE reads again in MiXCR, with one record for every CDR3 protein. The table has tens of thousands of distinct CDR3 sequences, roughly 8.7% seen once. J gave up 4 bases and V 4 bases, and 14 bases lay outside the gene matches. The CDR3 is 18 residues long. Germline CDR1 and CDR2: KGHDR and SFDVKD. This clonotype was counted a few times. This TCR derives from an adult who was a healthcare worker with PCR-confirmed SARS-CoV-2 infection or an uninfected control (not recorded which). This chain uses TRBV24-1 with TRBJ2-1, with TRBD2 matching 8 bases. What was sequenced was whole blood. CDR3 in amino acids: CATSDNGIGSGVYNEQFF. The CDR3 coding sequence is TGTGCCACCAGTGACAACGGGATAGGTAGCGGGGTATACAATGAGCAGTTCTTC.